Below are 30 T cell receptor beta chains sequenced from a single sample in a study of blood T cell repertoires in COVID-19. TCRdb's table, derived via immunoSEQ multiplex PCR, lists solely in-frame clones and lacks some. The table records around 80,000 clones, 80% to 90% of them present only once. Sequencing input: peripheral blood. The source is a woman of 80 years or more with acute or convalescent COVID-19.

The genes are TRBV28 and TRBJ1-2; 8 bases are a match to TRBD1. The CDR3 extends over 16 amino acids. The ends lost 5 bases at V and 3 bases at J; junction bases unmatched: 11. Germline V CDR1 and CDR2: MDHEN, SYDVKM. The CDR3, as DNA: TGTGCCAGCAGTCCACGACAGGGGAGGGTCGACTATGGCTACACCTTC. Translating it yields CASSPRQGRVDYGYTF.

The gene calls are TRBV7-2 and TRBJ2-7; perhaps TRBD1 as D (6 bases). Germline loops: CDR1 SGHTA, CDR2 FQGNSA. The CDR3 consists of 13 residues. V was clipped by 3 bases and J by 7 bases, with 13 bases between them. CDR3 region: CASSFGLTGEQYF. In DNA, the CDR3 is TGTGCCAGCAGCTTCGGACTTACAGGGGAGCAGTACTTC.

The chain combines TRBV7-2 with TRBJ2-7; TRBD2 agrees at 14 bases. Germline V lookup: CDR1 SGHTA, CDR2 FQGNSA. The CDR3 sequence is 17 residues long. Trimming at V came to 5 bases and at J to 4 bases, leaving 10 bases not matched to a gene. The CDR3, as DNA: TGTGCCAGCAGCCGGCCGGGACTAGCGGGGGCCGCTTACGAGCAGTACTTC. Residues: CASSRPGLAGAAYEQYF. The entire variable domain, with the rest obtained from reference TRBV7-2 and TRBJ2-7, is as follows: GAGVSQSPSNKVTEKGKDVELRCDPISGHTALYWYRQSLGQGLEFLIYFQGNSAPDKSGLPSDRFSAERTGGSVSTLTIQRTQQEDSAVYLCASSRPGLAGAAYEQYFGPGTRLTVT.

This clone was found a few times. The chain is built from TRBV19 and TRBJ1-3; weak D call: TRBD1 (6 bases). The CDR3 is 15 residues long. Germline V CDR1 and CDR2: LNHDA, SQIVND (reference sequence). The ends were cut back, 4 bases at V and 0 bases at J, with 10 bases in the middle. The DNA for the CDR3 is TGTGCCAGTAGTACAACAGGGTTCTCTGGAAACACCATATATTTT. It codes for CASSTTGFSGNTIYF.

This chain joins TRBV5-8 and TRBJ1-5; possible D gene TRBD1, 5 bases. Germline assignment: CDR1 SGHTS and CDR2 YDEGEE. V lost 5 bases, J lost 2 bases, and 11 bases lay in between. This CDR3 comprises 14 residues. CDR3 protein: CASRVRVGNQPQHF. The CDR3 DNA reads as TGTGCCAGCAGAGTCAGGGTGGGCAATCAGCCCCAGCATTTT. Using reference TRBV5-8 and TRBJ1-5 for the parts outside the CDR3, the full variable domain is EAGVTQSPTHLIKTRGQQATLRCSPISGHTSVYWYQQALGLGLQFLLWYDEGEERNRGNFPPRFSGRQFPNYSSELNVNALELEDSALYLCASRVRVGNQPQHFGDGTRLSIL.

V is TRBV28 and J is TRBJ1-1, with TRBD1 matching over 8 bases. Germline CDR1 and CDR2: MDHEN and SYDVKM. Losses at the gene ends were 8 bases for V and 4 bases for J; bases not matched to a gene: 15. The CDR3 has 16 amino acids. The CDR3 sequence: CASPPRTGRKTTEAFF. The CDR3 nucleotides read TGTGCCAGCCCCCCGCGGACAGGGAGGAAAACCACTGAAGCTTTCTTT.

V usage is TRBV28 and J usage is TRBJ1-2; no firm D call. With 7 bases removed from V and 10 bases from J, the gap between germline ends came to 19 bases. CDR1 MDHEN and CDR2 SYDVKM come from the germline V gene. The CDR3 contains 13 residues. CDR3 in DNA: TGTGCCAGCACCTCCCCCCCCGAGAGAGTCTACACCTTC. Encoded protein: CASTSPPERVYTF.

The genes are TRBV5-6 and TRBJ1-3; no firm D call. V was trimmed by 0 bases and J by 0 bases, leaving 7 bases between them. The germline V gene has CDR1 SGHDT and CDR2 YYEEEE. The CDR3 runs 15 residues. The DNA for the CDR3 is TGTGCCAGCAGCTTGGATCAGATCTCTGGAAACACCATATATTTT. This gives the protein CASSLDQISGNTIYF. Looking up the rest from reference TRBV5-6 and TRBJ1-3 gives the full variable domain: DAGVTQSPTHLIKTRGQQVTLRCSPKSGHDTVSWYQQALGQGPQFIFQYYEEEERQRGNFPDRFSGHQFPNYSSELNVNALLLGDSALYLCASSLDQISGNTIYFGEGSWLTVV.

This chain joins TRBV5-1 and TRBJ1-5; D not resolved. Germline loops: CDR1 SGHRS, CDR2 YFSETQ. The CDR3 is made up of 17 amino acids. Trimming took 0 bases from V and 2 from J, leaving 15 bases between them. The CDR3 nucleotides read TGCGCCAGCAGCTTGGGTCCGGGTCTGGGAGGCAATCAGCCCCAGCATTTT. Translation: CASSLGPGLGGNQPQHF. Drawing the rest from reference TRBV5-1 and TRBJ1-5, the complete variable domain is KAGVTQTPRYLIKTRGQQVTLSCSPISGHRSVSWYQQTPGQGLQFLFEYFSETQRNKGNFPGRFSGRQFSNSRSEMNVSTLELGDSALYLCASSLGPGLGGNQPQHFGDGTRLSIL.

The rearrangement links TRBV7-8 to TRBJ2-7, with TRBD1 matching 8 bases. The germline V gene encodes CDR1 SGHVS and CDR2 FQNEAQ. The ends lost 1 base at V and 3 bases at J; junction bases unmatched: 14. The CDR3 runs to 18 residues. CDR3: CASSLVGSGQGRFYEQYF. The CDR3 nucleotides are TGTGCCAGCAGCTTAGTAGGTAGTGGACAGGGCCGTTTCTACGAGCAGTACTTC.

V gene TRBV11-1 combines with J gene TRBJ1-3; D gene uncertain. V was shortened by 7 bases and J by 0 bases, with 13 bases between the two germline ends. The CDR3 is made up of 15 amino acids. Germline CDR1 and CDR2: SGHAT and FQDESV (reference sequence). CDR3 protein: CASTDRGGSGNTIYF. The CDR3 DNA sequence: TGTGCCAGCACCGACCGGGGAGGCTCTGGAAACACCATATATTTT.

The V gene is TRBV19, the J gene TRBJ2-2; no clear D gene. Germline V gene sequence: CDR1 LNHDA, CDR2 SQIVND (reference sequence). Trimming removed 6 bases at V and 4 bases at J, with 18 bases between. The CDR3 runs 16 residues. The CDR3 here is CASSRGTQAFTGELFF. The CDR3 nucleotides read TGTGCCAGTAGCCGAGGAACCCAAGCCTTCACCGGGGAGCTGTTTTTT.

The chain combines TRBV6-2 or TRBV6-3 with TRBJ2-2; D is possibly TRBD2 (6 bases). CDR1 and CDR2 (germline): MNHEY, SVGEGT. This CDR3 comprises 11 residues. Trimming took off 5 bases at V and 11 bases at J, with 9 bases between the two ends. CDR3 amino acids: CASSGGLELFF. The CDR3 DNA is TGTGCCAGCAGTGGGGGACTCGAGCTGTTTTTT.

The chain employs TRBV3-1 (or the pseudogene TRBV3-2) and TRBJ1-1; D gene unclear. Deletions cut 4 bases from V and 7 bases from J, with 13 bases between. The CDR3 covers 13 residues. CDR1 is LGHDT and CDR2 is YNNKEL in the germline V gene (reference sequence). The CDR3 protein is CASSRLRVGEAFF. CDR3 in DNA: TGTGCCAGCAGCCGCCTCCGGGTGGGTGAAGCTTTCTTT.

The chain links TRBV5-4 to TRBJ2-7; the D gene is possibly TRBD2 (6 bases). Trimming stripped 5 bases from V and 7 bases from J, with 19 bases between. Looked up from germline, CDR1 is SGHNT and CDR2 is YYREEE (reference sequence). This CDR3 has 14 residues. The CDR3 protein is CASRRETSGLEQYF. The CDR3 DNA is TGTGCCAGCAGACGGGAGACTAGTGGTTTGGAGCAGTACTTC. Looking up the rest from reference TRBV5-4 and TRBJ2-7 gives the full variable domain: ETGVTQSPTHLIKTRGQQVTLRCSSQSGHNTVSWYQQALGQGPQFIFQYYREEENGRGNFPPRFSGLQFPNYSSELNVNALELDDSALYLCASRRETSGLEQYFGPGTRLTVT.

The chain is built from TRBV3-1 (or the pseudogene TRBV3-2) and TRBJ1-2, with a weak D call TRBD1 (5 bases). From germline, CDR1 is LGHDT and CDR2 YNNKEL (reference sequence). The CDR3 is 14 amino acids. Trimming took off 3 bases at V and 6 bases at J, with 14 bases between the two ends. The CDR3 loop reads CASSHTGRVDGYTF. The CDR3 DNA reads TGTGCCAGCAGCCATACGGGCAGGGTTGATGGCTACACCTTC.

CDR3 region: CASSLTNTGTEAFF. CDR3 DNA: TGTGCCAGCAGCTTAACCAACACGGGCACTGAAGCTTTCTTT. The gene calls are TRBV11-3 and TRBJ1-1; D is unresolved. V was clipped by 2 bases and J by 4 bases, with 11 bases between them. CDR1 is SGHNT and CDR2 is YENEEA in the germline V gene. The CDR3 loop spans 14 amino acids. Full variable domain (missing parts from reference TRBV11-3 and TRBJ1-1): EAGVVQSPRYKIIEKKQPVAFWCNPISGHNTLYWYLQNLGQGPELLIRYENEEAVDDSQLPKDRFSAERLKGVDSTLKIQPAELGDSAVYLCASSLTNTGTEAFFGQGTRLTVV.

This clone was detected only once. The chain links TRBV18 to TRBJ2-7; no definite D call. Trimming took off 3 bases at V and 7 bases at J, with 16 bases between the two ends. CDR1 and CDR2 from the germline V gene are KGHSH and LQKENI. This CDR3 has 14 residues. The CDR3 is CASSPTMALGEQYF. CDR3 nucleotides: TGTGCCAGCTCACCCACGATGGCCCTCGGGGAGCAGTACTTC.

This clone appeared a few times. This CDR3 reads CASSREGQGTGNTIYF. CDR3 sequence (DNA): TGTGCCAGCAGCCGCGAGGGACAGGGGACAGGAAACACCATATATTTT. The V call is TRBV4-2, the J call TRBJ1-3; TRBD1 agrees at 10 bases. The V gene's germline CDR1 is LGHNA and CDR2 YNFKEQ. CDR3 length: 16 residues. Unmatched junction bases numbered 7, after V lost 4 bases and J lost 4 bases.

The rearrangement links TRBV7-2 to TRBJ2-3, with TRBD2 matching over 11 bases. The germline CDR1 and CDR2 sequences are SGHTA and FQGNSA. V gave up 5 bases and J gave up 1 base; unmatched junction bases: 5. There are 16 residues in the CDR3. The CDR3 DNA sequence: TGTGCCAGCAGCCAGAAACTAGCGGGGGGCACAGATACGCAGTATTTT. Protein sequence: CASSQKLAGGTDTQYF.

The V and J genes are TRBV18 and TRBJ1-3; no clear D gene. The CDR3 covers 16 residues. V lost 6 bases and J lost 0, with 15 bases in between. Germline CDR1 is KGHSH and CDR2 is LQKENI. The DNA of the CDR3 is TGTGCCAGCTCTCCGTTTGAGACGGGCTCTGGAAACACCATATATTTT. Translation gives CASSPFETGSGNTIYF.

The chain uses TRBV11-3 and TRBJ2-1, with 15 bases aligning to TRBD2. V dropped 5 bases and J dropped 7; count of bases not matched to a gene: 9. The CDR3 has 17 amino acids. CDR1 and CDR2 (germline): SGHNT, YENEEA. This chain's CDR3 is CASSPNSGTSGGNEQFF. The CDR3 DNA sequence: TGTGCCAGCAGCCCCAACTCCGGGACTAGCGGGGGGAATGAGCAGTTCTTC.

This sequence joins TRBV3-1 (or the pseudogene TRBV3-2) and TRBJ1-6; D is perhaps TRBD1 (5 bases). CDR1 and CDR2 (germline): LGHDT, YNNKEL (reference sequence). Trimming stripped 2 bases from V and 8 bases from J, with 13 bases between. The CDR3 covers 15 residues. The CDR3 region is CASSQFRAGYSPLHF. The DNA for the CDR3 is TGTGCCAGCAGCCAATTCAGGGCTGGGTATTCACCCCTCCACTTT.

As regards this clone: Other DNA variants within this sample encode the same CDR3. For the CDR3, the DNA is TGTGCCAGCAGCTTACGGGGGTCTAGCACAGATACGCAGTATTTT. This codes for CASSLRGSSTDTQYF. The chain is built from TRBV11-3 and TRBJ2-3; weak D call: TRBD2 (6 bases). Deletions cut 2 bases from V and 0 bases from J, with 9 bases between. The V gene's germline CDR1 is SGHNT and CDR2 YENEEA. This CDR3 is 15 amino acids long.

In its sample, this clone was seen a few times. The chain links TRBV10-1 to TRBJ2-1, with D possibly TRBD1 on 5 matching bases. V shed 7 bases and J shed 8 bases, with 15 bases lying between them. This CDR3 is built from 13 residues. Germline V CDR1 and CDR2: WNHNN, SYGVQD (reference sequence). This CDR3 is CASTRWQGDEQFF. The CDR3 DNA follows: TGCGCCAGCACTCGGTGGCAGGGCGATGAGCAGTTCTTC.

This chain joins TRBV6-2 or TRBV6-3 and TRBJ2-1; TRBD2 matches 14 bases. V dropped 2 bases and J dropped 9; count of bases not matched to a gene: 9. CDR1 MNHEY and CDR2 SVGEGT come from the germline V gene. The CDR3 contains 17 residues. The CDR3 reads CASSYPRLAGGRVEQFF. DNA of the CDR3: TGTGCCAGCAGTTACCCCCGACTAGCGGGGGGGCGAGTTGAGCAGTTCTTC.

The V call is TRBV28, the J call TRBJ1-5; possibly TRBD1 for D (5 bases). Germline-derived CDR1 and CDR2 are MDHEN and SYDVKM. The CDR3 consists of 14 residues. V lost 6 bases and J 4 bases, leaving 13 bases between the germline ends. The CDR3: CASRSPGQNQPQHF. Here the CDR3 DNA reads TGTGCCAGCAGATCCCCAGGACAAAATCAGCCCCAGCATTTT.

The rearrangement links TRBV7-8 to TRBJ1-1, with D unclear. Trimming pared 6 bases from V and 5 bases from J, leaving 10 bases between. Germline V lookup: CDR1 SGHVS, CDR2 FQNEAQ. The CDR3 is 12 amino acids. The CDR3 DNA sequence: TGTGCCAGCAGTACCACAGTGACTGAAGCTTTCTTT. Its protein is CASSTTVTEAFF. The full variable domain, in which reference TRBV7-8 and TRBJ1-1 provide the parts outside the CDR3, is GAGVSQSPRYKVAKRGQDVALRCDPISGHVSLFWYQQALGQGPEFLTYFQNEAQLDKSGLPSDRFFAERPEGSVSTLKIQRTQQEDSAVYLCASSTTVTEAFFGQGTRLTVV.

The chain recombines TRBV10-3 with TRBJ2-3; D remains ambiguous. Germline V CDR1 and CDR2: ENHRY, SYGVKD. Trimming took 0 bases from V and 0 from J, leaving 7 bases between them. The CDR3 length is 15 residues. CDR3 region: CAISESIASTDTQYF. In nucleotides, the CDR3 is TGTGCCATCAGTGAGTCGATAGCTAGCACAGATACGCAGTATTTT.

This chain uses TRBV30 with TRBJ1-5, with TRBD1 matching 7 bases. Trimming cost V 3 bases and J 0 bases; bases outside gene matches: 8. The CDR3 extends over 16 amino acids. Germline lookup yields CDR1 GTSNPN and CDR2 SVGIG (reference sequence). CDR3 in DNA: TGTGCCTGGAGCCTTAGGGACAGCTATAGCAATCAGCCCCAGCATTTT. Translated, it gives CAWSLRDSYSNQPQHF.